Shown below are 23 T cell receptor beta chains from a single sample sequenced in a study of neurological immune-mediated disorders. TCRdb re-derived calls from the 5' RACE reads in MiXCR, one entry per CDR3 protein. The repertoire includes about 66,000 distinct CDR3 sequences, about 4.9% of them detected once, and 6.5% to 7.5% sits in the top ten. The source material was PBMCs. The source is a man aged 30-40 years with multiple sclerosis.

This clonotype was detected a few times. The genes are TRBV11-2 and TRBJ2-3; TRBD2 matches at 10 bases. The CDR3 has 16 amino acids. V was pared by 5 bases and J by 10 bases, with 15 bases of the junction left unmatched. The V gene's germline CDR1 is SGHAT and CDR2 FQNNGV. CDR3 coding DNA: TGTGCCAGCAGCCCCTCTGGGAGCGGGGGGGAGAGGTCGCAGTATTTT. It is translated as CASSPSGSGGERSQYF. The full variable domain, completed using reference TRBV11-2 and TRBJ2-3, is EAGVAQSPRYKIIEKRQSVAFWCNPISGHATLYWYQQILGQGPKLLIQFQNNGVVDDSQLPKDRFSAERLKGVDSTLKIQPAKLEDSAVYLCASSPSGSGGERSQYFGPGTRLTVL.

This clonotype was seen a handful of times. The chain recombines TRBV12-3 or TRBV12-4 with TRBJ2-3; D unclear. This CDR3 contains 15 residues. V was pared by 6 bases and J by 0 bases, with 13 bases between. The DNA of the CDR3 is TGTGCCAGCAGCCACGAAACGGACAGCACAGATACGCAGTATTTT. Translation gives CASSHETDSTDTQYF.

This clonotype was found many times. This chain uses TRBV9 with TRBJ1-4; D call uncertain. The V and J ends lost 0 bases and 0 bases respectively, with 15 bases between them. From germline, CDR1 is SGDLS and CDR2 YYNGEE. The CDR3 is 18 amino acids. The chain's CDR3 is CASSVGTYTVATNEKLFF. CDR3 DNA sequence: TGTGCCAGCAGCGTAGGGACTTATACAGTGGCAACTAATGAAAAACTGTTTTTT.

The chain uses TRBV2 and TRBJ1-1; D perhaps matches TRBD1 (5 bases). The CDR3 sequence is 14 residues long. V dropped 4 bases and J dropped 4 bases, with 13 bases sitting between them. CDR1 SNHLY and CDR2 FYNNEI come from the germline V gene. CDR3 sequence: CASSVQERGTEAFF. The CDR3 nucleotides are TGTGCCAGCAGTGTACAGGAGCGGGGCACTGAAGCTTTCTTT.

This clonotype occurred many times. The V call is TRBV20-1, the J call TRBJ2-3, with D perhaps matching TRBD2 (6 bases). In germline, CDR1 is DFQATT, CDR2 SNEGSKA (reference sequence). The CDR3 totals 16 residues. Trimming shortened V by 6 bases and J by 2 bases, and 21 bases separated the two germline ends. The CDR3 loop is CSASNVGSGPTDTQYF. Here the CDR3 DNA reads TGCAGTGCCTCGAACGTGGGTAGCGGCCCCACAGATACGCAGTATTTT.

This clonotype was detected a few times. The V and J genes are TRBV11-2 and TRBJ2-2; 8 bases map to TRBD1. The V gene's germline CDR1 is SGHAT and CDR2 FQNNGV. V lost 2 bases, J lost 4 bases, and 6 bases stayed unmatched. This CDR3 has 16 residues. CDR3 in amino acids: CASSLFQGASTGELFF. DNA for the CDR3: TGTGCCAGCAGCTTATTTCAGGGGGCGAGCACCGGGGAGCTGTTTTTT.

This clonotype was detected ten times or more. V and J are TRBV20-1 and TRBJ1-3; TRBD1 aligns across 9 bases. Germline CDR1 reads DFQATT; CDR2 reads SNEGSKA (reference sequence). The trim removed 4 bases at V and 4 bases at J, leaving 5 bases unmatched. The CDR3 totals 14 residues. The CDR3 here is CSATQGAPGNTIYF. In DNA form, the CDR3 reads TGCAGTGCTACACAGGGGGCGCCCGGAAACACCATATATTTT.

This clonotype has at least ten counts. The chain uses TRBV6-1 and TRBJ1-1; 9 bases align to TRBD1. The trim removed 4 bases at V and 4 bases at J, leaving 7 bases unmatched. This CDR3 is built from 15 residues. Per germline, CDR1 MNHNS and CDR2 SASEGT. In DNA form, the CDR3 reads TGTGCCAGCAGTGCCCCCGGGACAGGGATCACTGAAGCTTTCTTT. Its translation is CASSAPGTGITEAFF.

This clonotype was detected many times. This chain uses TRBV20-1 with TRBJ2-7; 16 positions agree with TRBD2. V dropped 6 bases and J dropped 3; count of bases not matched to a gene: 11. CDR3 length: 17 residues. Germline V gene data show CDR1 as DFQATT and CDR2 as SNEGSKA (reference sequence). The CDR3 is CSALGTSGGAGSYEQYF. Here the CDR3 DNA reads TGCAGTGCCCTAGGGACTAGCGGGGGGGCCGGGAGCTACGAGCAGTACTTC.

This clonotype occurred many times. The chain employs TRBV5-1 and TRBJ2-1; 9 bases agree with TRBD1. The CDR3 runs 15 residues. The germline V gene has CDR1 SGHRS and CDR2 YFSETQ. The ends lost 0 bases at V and 5 bases at J; junction bases unmatched: 3. The CDR3 coding sequence is TGCGCCAGCAGCTTGGGACAGGGGGGCCACAATGAGCAGTTCTTC. Translated, it gives CASSLGQGGHNEQFF.

In this sample, this clonotype is medium-sized (0.01 to 0.1%). This chain uses TRBV10-3 with TRBJ1-1, with D uncertain. Per the germline V gene, CDR1 is ENHRY and CDR2 is SYGVKD. This CDR3 has 13 amino acids. Between the trimmed V and J ends, which lost 3 bases and 4 bases, there was a span of 9 bases. DNA of the CDR3: TGTGCCATCAGTGACCCCAAGGGCACTGAAGCTTTCTTT. This codes for CAISDPKGTEAFF.

This clonotype was recorded at least ten times. DNA for the CDR3: TGCAGTGCTAGGGGTCGAAGGACTGGGGCTGAAGCTTTCTTT. It codes for CSARGRRTGAEAFF. This chain joins TRBV20-1 and TRBJ1-1, with D hard to call. Germline V gene sequence: CDR1 DFQATT, CDR2 SNEGSKA (reference sequence). The CDR3 is made up of 14 amino acids. Trimming stripped 3 bases from V and 6 bases from J, with 17 bases between.

This clonotype was counted many times. V usage is TRBV4-1 and J usage is TRBJ2-1; 7 nucleotides match TRBD1. This CDR3 comprises 17 residues. The germline V gene encodes CDR1 MGHRA and CDR2 YSYEKL. Losses at the gene ends were 0 bases for V and 6 bases for J; bases not matched to a gene: 11. The CDR3 DNA reads as TGCGCCAGCAGCCAAGATATGTGGACAGGATCTCGCAATGAGCAGTTCTTC. The encoded protein is CASSQDMWTGSRNEQFF.

This clonotype was detected many times. V and J are TRBV10-2 and TRBJ1-5; no clear D. V lost 3 bases and J 9 bases, leaving 9 bases between the germline ends. Germline CDR1 and CDR2: WSHSY and SAAADI. This CDR3 contains 12 residues. Here the CDR3 DNA reads TGCGCCAGCAGTGAACTCGGGTCGCCCCAGCATTTT. Translated: CASSELGSPQHF.

The sample holds many counts of this clonotype. The J gene is TRBJ2-3, the V gene TRBV3-1, with unresolved D. V gave up 4 bases and J gave up 1 base, with 9 bases separating them. The CDR3 covers 14 residues. In germline, CDR1 is LGHDT, CDR2 YNNKEL (reference sequence). The CDR3 region is CASSPETRTDTQYF. The CDR3 DNA is TGTGCCAGCAGCCCTGAGACTCGCACAGATACGCAGTATTTT.

The table lists this clonotype with a few counts. The rearrangement uses TRBV5-1 and TRBJ2-7; 7 nucleotides align to TRBD1. The CDR3 totals 14 residues. Germline trimming cut 3 bases from V and 4 bases from J; bases unmatched to any gene: 7. The germline CDR1 and CDR2 sequences are SGHRS and YFSETQ. The CDR3 region has the DNA TGCGCCAGCAGCTGGAATACAGGGGAATACGAGCAGTACTTC. Translation gives CASSWNTGEYEQYF.

At least ten counts were recorded for this clonotype. The rearrangement uses TRBV6-5 and TRBJ2-3; possibly TRBD1 for D (5 bases). V lost 7 bases and J 3 bases, leaving 11 bases between the germline ends. The V gene's germline CDR1 is MNHEY and CDR2 SVGAGI. The CDR3 covers 13 residues. This chain's CDR3 is CASKRQGTDTQYF. The CDR3 DNA reads TGTGCCAGCAAAAGGCAGGGAACAGATACGCAGTATTTT.

This clonotype was picked up a small number of times. The V gene is TRBV5-5, the J gene TRBJ1-1, with D perhaps TRBD1 (5 bases). CDR1 is SGHKS, CDR2 YYEKEE, per germline (reference sequence). Trimming stripped 2 bases from V and 0 bases from J, with 14 bases between. The length of the CDR3 is 16 residues. The chain's CDR3 is CASSFIGGPMNTEAFF. In DNA, the CDR3 is TGTGCCAGCAGCTTTATCGGGGGTCCTATGAACACTGAAGCTTTCTTT.

This clonotype has at least ten counts. The J gene is TRBJ2-3, the V gene TRBV20-1; 7 bases map to TRBD2. This CDR3 is 17 amino acids long. J was trimmed by 0 bases and V by 7 bases; bases with no gene match: 16. Germline V CDR1 and CDR2: DFQATT, SNEGSKA (reference sequence). CDR3 nucleotide sequence: TGCAGTGTCTCTAGCGGCGCAATAATTTCTAGCACAGATACGCAGTATTTT. Translating gives CSVSSGAIISSTDTQYF.

The V and J genes are TRBV19 and TRBJ1-1; 7 nucleotides line up with TRBD1. Germline assignment: CDR1 LNHDA and CDR2 SQIVND (reference sequence). The CDR3 has 13 residues. The DNA for the CDR3 is TGTGCTAGAAGGGGGCCATATAGCACTGAAGCTTTCTTT. Translated: CARRGPYSTEAFF.

This clonotype came up many times. The chain carries TRBV10-3 and TRBJ1-5, with 8 bases matching TRBD1. The V segment lost 4 bases and the J segment 0 bases; nucleotides outside the gene matches: 8. Germline values: CDR1 ENHRY, CDR2 SYGVKD. The CDR3 length is 17 residues. For the CDR3, the DNA is TGTGCCATCAGTGTAACGGGGACAGGTAATAGCAATCAGCCCCAGCATTTT. Translated, it gives CAISVTGTGNSNQPQHF.

This clonotype was observed at least ten times. The chain links TRBV20-1 to TRBJ2-7; unclear D gene. Trimming left V 0 bases short and J 10 bases short, with 16 bases between. CDR3 size: 13 residues. CDR1 is DFQATT and CDR2 is SNEGSKA in the germline V gene (reference sequence). The CDR3 DNA is TGCAGTGCTAGAGATCTAATGGGCCGAGGACAGTACTTC. It specifies CSARDLMGRGQYF.

This clonotype was seen at least ten times. The chain carries TRBV20-1 and TRBJ2-5; 9 positions match TRBD1. This CDR3 has 14 amino acids. J gave up 5 bases and V 5 bases, and 9 bases lay outside the gene matches. Germline V gene data show CDR1 as DFQATT and CDR2 as SNEGSKA (reference sequence). DNA of the CDR3: TGCAGTGCTCGGGACAGGGTCTGGGGGGAGACCCAGTACTTC. Translation: CSARDRVWGETQYF.